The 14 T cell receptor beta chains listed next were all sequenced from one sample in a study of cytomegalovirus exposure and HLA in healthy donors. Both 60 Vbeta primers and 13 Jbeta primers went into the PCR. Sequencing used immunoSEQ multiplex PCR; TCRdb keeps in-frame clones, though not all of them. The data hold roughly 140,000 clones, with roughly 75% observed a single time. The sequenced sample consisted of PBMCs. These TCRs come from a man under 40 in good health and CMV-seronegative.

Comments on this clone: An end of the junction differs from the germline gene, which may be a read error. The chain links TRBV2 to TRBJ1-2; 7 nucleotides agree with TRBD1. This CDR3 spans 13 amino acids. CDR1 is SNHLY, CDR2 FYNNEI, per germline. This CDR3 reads CASRSGQLYGYPF. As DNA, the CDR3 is TGTGCCAGCAGGTCGGGACAGCTCTATGGCTACCCCTTC.

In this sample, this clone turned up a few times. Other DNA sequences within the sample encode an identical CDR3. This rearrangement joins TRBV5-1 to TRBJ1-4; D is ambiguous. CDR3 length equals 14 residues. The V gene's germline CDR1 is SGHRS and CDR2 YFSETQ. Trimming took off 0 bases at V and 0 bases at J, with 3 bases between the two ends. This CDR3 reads CASSLGATNEKLFF. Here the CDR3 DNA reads TGCGCCAGCAGCTTGGGCGCAACTAATGAAAAACTGTTTTTT.

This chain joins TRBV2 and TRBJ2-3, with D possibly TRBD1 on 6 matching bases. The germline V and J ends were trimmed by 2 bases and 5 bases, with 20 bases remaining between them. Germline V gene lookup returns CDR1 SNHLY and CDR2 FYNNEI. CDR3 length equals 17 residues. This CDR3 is CASSESRDRIVGDTQYF. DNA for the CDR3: TGTGCCAGCAGTGAATCCAGAGACAGGATTGTCGGAGATACGCAGTATTTT. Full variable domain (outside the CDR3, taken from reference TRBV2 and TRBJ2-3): EPEVTQTPSHQVTQMGQEVILRCVPISNHLYFYWYRQILGQKVEFLVSFYNNEISEKSEIFDDQFSVERPDGSNFTLKIRSTKLEDSAMYFCASSESRDRIVGDTQYFGPGTRLTVL.

The CDR3 coding sequence is TGTGCCAGCAGCTTTGGTCTAGGCCCTCCCACGGGCTACACCTTC. Residues: CASSFGLGPPTGYTF. The chain joins TRBV5-6 to TRBJ1-2; no definite D call. CDR3 size: 15 residues. CDR1 and CDR2 from the germline V gene are SGHDT and YYEEEE. V gave up 2 bases and J gave up 8 bases, with 19 bases separating them. Full variable domain (missing parts from reference TRBV5-6 and TRBJ1-2): DAGVTQSPTHLIKTRGQQVTLRCSPKSGHDTVSWYQQALGQGPQFIFQYYEEEERQRGNFPDRFSGHQFPNYSSELNVNALLLGDSALYLCASSFGLGPPTGYTFGSGTRLTVV.

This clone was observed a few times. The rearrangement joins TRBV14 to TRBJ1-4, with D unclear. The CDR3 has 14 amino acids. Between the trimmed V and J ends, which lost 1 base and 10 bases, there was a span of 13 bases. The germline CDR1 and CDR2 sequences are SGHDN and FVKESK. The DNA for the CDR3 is TGTGCCAGCAGCCAAGCTCGGGTCCGCGCAAAACTGTTTTTT. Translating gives CASSQARVRAKLFF.

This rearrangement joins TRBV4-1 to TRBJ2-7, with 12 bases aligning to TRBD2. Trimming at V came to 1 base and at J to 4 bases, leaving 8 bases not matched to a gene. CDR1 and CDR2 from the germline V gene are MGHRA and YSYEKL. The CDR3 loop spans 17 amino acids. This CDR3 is CASSQGPLAGGPYEQYF. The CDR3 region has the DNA TGCGCCAGCAGCCAAGGGCCCCTAGCGGGAGGGCCTTACGAGCAGTACTTC.

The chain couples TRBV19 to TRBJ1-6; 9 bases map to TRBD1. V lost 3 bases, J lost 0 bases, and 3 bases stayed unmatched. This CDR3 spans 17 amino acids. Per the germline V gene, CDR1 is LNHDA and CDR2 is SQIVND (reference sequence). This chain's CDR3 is CASSMGQGSSYNSPLHF. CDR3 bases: TGTGCCAGTAGTATGGGACAGGGAAGCTCCTATAATTCACCCCTCCACTTT.

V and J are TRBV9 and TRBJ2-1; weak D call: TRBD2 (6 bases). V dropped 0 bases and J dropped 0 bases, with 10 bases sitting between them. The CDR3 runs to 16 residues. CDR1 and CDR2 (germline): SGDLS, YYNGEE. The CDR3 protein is CASSVGASVSYNEQFF. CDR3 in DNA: TGTGCCAGCAGCGTAGGAGCTAGCGTCTCCTACAATGAGCAGTTCTTC.

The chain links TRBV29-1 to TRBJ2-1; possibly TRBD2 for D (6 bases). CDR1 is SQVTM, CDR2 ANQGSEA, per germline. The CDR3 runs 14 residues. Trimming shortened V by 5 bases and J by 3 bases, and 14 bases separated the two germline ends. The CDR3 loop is CSVRPGENYNEQFF. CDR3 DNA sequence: TGCAGCGTTCGCCCGGGAGAGAACTACAATGAGCAGTTCTTC.

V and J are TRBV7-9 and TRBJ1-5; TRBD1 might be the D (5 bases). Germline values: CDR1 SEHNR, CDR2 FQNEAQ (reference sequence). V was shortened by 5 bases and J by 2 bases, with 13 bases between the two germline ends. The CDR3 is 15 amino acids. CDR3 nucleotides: TGTGCCAGCAGCGCACCAGGGCTCGGCAATCAGCCCCAGCATTTT. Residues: CASSAPGLGNQPQHF.

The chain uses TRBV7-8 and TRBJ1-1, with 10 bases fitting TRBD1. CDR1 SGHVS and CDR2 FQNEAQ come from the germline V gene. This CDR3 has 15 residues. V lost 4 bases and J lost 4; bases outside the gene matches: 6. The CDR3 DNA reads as TGTGCCAGCAGCTCCGCGGGGACAGGGGCCACTGAAGCTTTCTTT. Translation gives CASSSAGTGATEAFF.

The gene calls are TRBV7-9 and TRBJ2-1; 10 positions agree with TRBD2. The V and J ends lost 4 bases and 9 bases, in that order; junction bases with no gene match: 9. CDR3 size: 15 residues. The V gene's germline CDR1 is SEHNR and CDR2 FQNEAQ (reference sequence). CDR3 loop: CASSSKAGGLAEQFF. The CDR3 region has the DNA TGTGCCAGCAGCTCAAAAGCGGGAGGGCTTGCTGAGCAGTTCTTC.

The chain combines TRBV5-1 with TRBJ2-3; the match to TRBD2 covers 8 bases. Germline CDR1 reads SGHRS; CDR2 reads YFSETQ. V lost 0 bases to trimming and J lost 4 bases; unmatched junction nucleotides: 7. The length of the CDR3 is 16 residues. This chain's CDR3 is CASSLAPGLEADTQYF. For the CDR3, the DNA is TGCGCCAGCAGCTTGGCCCCGGGACTAGAGGCAGATACGCAGTATTTT.

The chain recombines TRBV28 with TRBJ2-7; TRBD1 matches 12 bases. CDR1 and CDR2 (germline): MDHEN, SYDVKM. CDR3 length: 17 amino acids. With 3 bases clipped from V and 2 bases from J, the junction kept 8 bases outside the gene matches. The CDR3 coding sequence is TGTGCCAGCAGTTTCGCGGGACAGGGGGCCACACCCTACGAGCAGTACTTC. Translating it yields CASSFAGQGATPYEQYF.